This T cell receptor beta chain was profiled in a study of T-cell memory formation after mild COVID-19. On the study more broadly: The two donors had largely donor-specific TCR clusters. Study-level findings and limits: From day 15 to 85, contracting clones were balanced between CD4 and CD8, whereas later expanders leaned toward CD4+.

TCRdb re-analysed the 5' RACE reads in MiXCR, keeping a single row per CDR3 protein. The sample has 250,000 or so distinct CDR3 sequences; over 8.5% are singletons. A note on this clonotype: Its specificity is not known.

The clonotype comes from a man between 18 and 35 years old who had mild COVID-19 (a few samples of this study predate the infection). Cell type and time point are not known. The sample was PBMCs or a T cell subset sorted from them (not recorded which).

The CDR3 DNA sequence: TGCGCCAGCAAGAGGACAGGGGGCAATGAGCAGTTCTTC. Protein: CASKRTGGNEQFF. The rearrangement uses TRBV4-3 and TRBJ2-1; 10 nucleotides agree with TRBD1. Per the germline V gene, CDR1 is LGHNA and CDR2 is YSLEER. With V trimmed by 7 bases and J by 6 bases, 3 bases remained unmatched. CDR3 length: 13 residues.